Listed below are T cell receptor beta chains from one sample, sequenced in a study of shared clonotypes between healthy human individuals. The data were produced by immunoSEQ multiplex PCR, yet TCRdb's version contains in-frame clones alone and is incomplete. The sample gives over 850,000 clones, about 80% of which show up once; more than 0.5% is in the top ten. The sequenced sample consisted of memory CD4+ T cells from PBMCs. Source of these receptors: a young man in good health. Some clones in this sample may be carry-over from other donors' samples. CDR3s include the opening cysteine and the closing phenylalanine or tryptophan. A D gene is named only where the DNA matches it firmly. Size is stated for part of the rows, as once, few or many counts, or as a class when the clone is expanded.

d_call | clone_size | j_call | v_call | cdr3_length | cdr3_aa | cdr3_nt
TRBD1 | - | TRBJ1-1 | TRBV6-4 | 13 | CASSRTGNTEAFF | TGTGCCAGCAGCCGGACAGGTAACACTGAAGCTTTCTTT
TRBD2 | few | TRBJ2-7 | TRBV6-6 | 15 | CASSYGFTSGYEQYF | TGTGCCAGCAGTTACGGGTTTACTAGCGGCTACGAGCAGTACTTC
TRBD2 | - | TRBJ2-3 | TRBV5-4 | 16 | CASSRPTSGRSDTQYF | TGTGCCAGCAGCCGCCCGACTAGCGGGAGATCAGATACGCAGTATTTT
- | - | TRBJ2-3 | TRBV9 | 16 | CASSGGGGQRTDTQYF | TGTGCCAGCAGCGGAGGAGGGGGACAGCGCACAGATACGCAGTATTTT
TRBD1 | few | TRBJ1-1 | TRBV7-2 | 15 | CASSSQGVPNTEAFF | TGTGCCAGCAGCTCCCAGGGGGTACCGAACACTGAAGCTTTCTTT
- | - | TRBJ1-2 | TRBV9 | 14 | CASSVVNGAGGYTF | TGTGCCAGCAGCGTAGTTAATGGAGCTGGAGGCTACACCTTC
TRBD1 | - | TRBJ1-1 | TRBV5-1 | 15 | CASSWGDRVDTEAFF | TGCGCCAGCAGCTGGGGGGACAGGGTCGACACTGAAGCTTTCTTT
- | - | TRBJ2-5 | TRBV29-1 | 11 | CSGQYQETQYF | TGCAGCGGACAGTACCAAGAGACCCAGTACTTC
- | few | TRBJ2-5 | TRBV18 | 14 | CASSPRADQETQYF | TGTGCCAGCTCACCACGGGCGGACCAAGAGACCCAGTACTTC
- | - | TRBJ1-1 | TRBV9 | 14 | CASSETGDGTEAFF | TGTGCCAGCAGCGAGACCGGGGACGGCACTGAAGCTTTCTTT
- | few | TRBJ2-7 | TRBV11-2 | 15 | CASSLIMGTGYEQYF | TGTGCCAGCAGCTTAATAATGGGGACTGGCTACGAGCAGTACTTC
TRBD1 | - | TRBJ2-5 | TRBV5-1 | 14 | CASSLGDSEGTQYF | TGCGCCAGCAGCTTAGGGGACAGCGAGGGGACCCAGTACTTC
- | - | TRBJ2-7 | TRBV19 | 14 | CASSLGHPSYEQYF | TGTGCCAGTAGTCTTGGACATCCCTCCTACGAGCAGTACTTC
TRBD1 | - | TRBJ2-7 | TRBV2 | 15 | CASNPWGQGKYEQYF | TGTGCCAGCAACCCTTGGGGACAGGGCAAATACGAGCAGTACTTC
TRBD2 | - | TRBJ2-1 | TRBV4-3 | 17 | CASSPLAGGPISGEQFF | TGCGCCAGCAGCCCCCTAGCGGGAGGGCCAATTAGTGGTGAGCAGTTCTTC
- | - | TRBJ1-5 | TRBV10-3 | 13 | CAAKIGLGQPQHF | TGTGCCGCTAAGATAGGGTTAGGTCAGCCCCAGCATTTT
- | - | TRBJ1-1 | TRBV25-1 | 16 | CASSEAGAPWNTEAFF | TGTGCCAGCAGTGAAGCAGGAGCCCCCTGGAACACTGAAGCTTTCTTT
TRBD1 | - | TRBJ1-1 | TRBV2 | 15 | CASSGPGGASTEAFF | TGTGCCAGCAGTGGTCCAGGGGGCGCAAGCACTGAAGCTTTCTTT
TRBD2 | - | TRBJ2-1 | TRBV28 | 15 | CASRTSGSSYNEQFF | TGTGCCAGCAGGACTAGCGGCAGCTCCTACAATGAGCAGTTCTTC
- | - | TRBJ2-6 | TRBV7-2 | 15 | CASSSQLTGANVLTF | TGTGCCAGCAGCTCACAGCTTACTGGGGCCAACGTCCTGACTTTC
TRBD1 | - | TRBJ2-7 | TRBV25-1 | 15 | CASSLNRGQGGEQYF | TGTGCCAGCAGCCTAAACCGGGGACAGGGGGGAGAGCAGTACTTC
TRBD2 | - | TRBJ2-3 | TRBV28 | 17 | CASSRRRGLAGADTQYF | TGTGCCAGCAGCCGACGGAGGGGACTAGCGGGAGCAGATACGCAGTATTTT
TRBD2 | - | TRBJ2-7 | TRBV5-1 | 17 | CASSLVPGLAGEDEQYF | TGCGCCAGCAGCTTGGTGCCCGGACTAGCGGGAGAGGACGAGCAGTACTTC
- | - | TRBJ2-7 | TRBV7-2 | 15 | CASSLDRTSSYEQYF | TGTGCCAGCAGCTTAGACAGGACCAGCTCCTACGAGCAGTACTTC
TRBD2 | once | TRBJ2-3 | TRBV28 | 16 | CASSSPGLASGDTQYF | TGTGCCAGCAGTTCGCCGGGACTAGCGAGTGGGGATACGCAGTATTTT
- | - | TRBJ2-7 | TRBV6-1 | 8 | CARYEQYF | TGTGCCAGGTACGAGCAGTACTTC